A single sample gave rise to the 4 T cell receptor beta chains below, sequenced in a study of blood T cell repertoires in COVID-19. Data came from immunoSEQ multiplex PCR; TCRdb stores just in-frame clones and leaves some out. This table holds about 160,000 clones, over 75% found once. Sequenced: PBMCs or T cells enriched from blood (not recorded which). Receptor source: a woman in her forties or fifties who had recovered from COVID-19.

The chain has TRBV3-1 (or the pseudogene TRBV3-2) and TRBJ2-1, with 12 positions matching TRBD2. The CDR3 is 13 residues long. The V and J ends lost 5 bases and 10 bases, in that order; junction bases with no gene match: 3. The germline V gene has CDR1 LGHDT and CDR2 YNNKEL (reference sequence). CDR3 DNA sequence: TGTGCCAGCAGCGCTAGCGGGGGGGGCGAGCAGTTCTTC. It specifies CASSASGGGEQFF.

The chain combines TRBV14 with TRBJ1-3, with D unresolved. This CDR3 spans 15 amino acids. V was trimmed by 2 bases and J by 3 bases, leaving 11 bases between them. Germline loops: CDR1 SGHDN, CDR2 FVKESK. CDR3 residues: CASSQWRASGNTIYF. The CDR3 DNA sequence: TGTGCCAGCAGCCAATGGAGGGCCAGTGGAAACACCATATATTTT. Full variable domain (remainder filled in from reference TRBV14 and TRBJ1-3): EAGVTQFPSHSVIEKGQTVTLRCDPISGHDNLYWYRRVMGKEIKFLLHFVKESKQDESGMPNNRFLAERTGGTYSTLKVQPAELEDSGVYFCASSQWRASGNTIYFGEGSWLTVV.

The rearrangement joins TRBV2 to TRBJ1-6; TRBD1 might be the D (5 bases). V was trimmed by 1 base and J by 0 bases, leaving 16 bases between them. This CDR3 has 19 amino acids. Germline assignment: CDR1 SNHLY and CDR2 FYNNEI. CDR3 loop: CASSEEGRVMGSYNSPLHF. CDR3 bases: TGTGCCAGCAGTGAAGAAGGCAGGGTAATGGGCTCCTATAATTCACCCCTCCACTTT.

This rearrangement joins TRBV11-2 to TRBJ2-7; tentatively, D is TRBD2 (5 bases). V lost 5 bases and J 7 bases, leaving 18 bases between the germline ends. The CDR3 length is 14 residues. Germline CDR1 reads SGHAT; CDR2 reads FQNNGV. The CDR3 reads CASSVVAGVGEQYF. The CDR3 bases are TGTGCCAGCAGCGTTGTGGCGGGCGTGGGTGAGCAGTACTTC. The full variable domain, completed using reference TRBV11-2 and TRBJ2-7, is EAGVAQSPRYKIIEKRQSVAFWCNPISGHATLYWYQQILGQGPKLLIQFQNNGVVDDSQLPKDRFSAERLKGVDSTLKIQPAKLEDSAVYLCASSVVAGVGEQYFGPGTRLTVT.